This TCR beta chain was sequenced in a study of shared clonotypes between healthy human individuals. Study in general: A donor's plate count was three for CD4 naive and three for CD4 memory; CD8 naive had two and CD8 memory one.

Worth noting for this clone: What it binds is unknown.

Findings and caveats of the study: Researchers sampled blood only, noting tissue repertoires likely differ.

Clones were read by immunoSEQ multiplex PCR, and TCRdb kept only the in-frame ones, dropping some. The table records hundreds of thousands of clones, almost 97% of them present only once. There are 16 residues in the CDR3. CDR1 and CDR2 from the germline V gene are SGHAT and FQNNGV. The germline V and J ends were trimmed by 6 bases and 2 bases, with 20 bases remaining between them. Sequenced: naive CD4+ T cells sorted from blood. Indicated subset: CD45RA+ positively selected. The sequence derives from a young woman in good health. The V gene is TRBV11-2, the J gene TRBJ2-7; D is perhaps TRBD1 or TRBD2 (6 bases each). CDR3 in amino acids: CASRTPRGPTAYEQYF. As DNA, the CDR3 is TGTGCCAGCAGAACCCCCCGGGGGCCAACGGCCTACGAGCAGTACTTC.